This T cell receptor (beta chain) was recovered during a study of cytomegalovirus exposure and HLA in healthy donors. Overall study results and limits: Among CMV-associated TCR beta chains, most appeared HLA-restricted in a later analysis. The majority of TCR sequences were rare, yet some public TCRs appeared in many donors. The authors confirmed in vitro that a few CMV-associated chains were specific for CMV antigens.

This CDR3 is built from 16 residues. Losses at the gene ends were 4 bases for V and 0 bases for J; bases not matched to a gene: 6. CDR1 SGHAT and CDR2 FQNNGV come from the germline V gene. Use of 60 Vbeta and 13 Jbeta primers characterized the PCR. Clones were read by immunoSEQ multiplex PCR, and TCRdb kept only the in-frame ones, dropping some. The sample lists over 100,000 clones, approximately 78% seen once, with roughly 23% in the top ten. Comment on this clone: The antigen is undetermined.

The receptor was derived from a man aged 25-45 years in good health and CMV-seropositive. The chain has TRBV11-2 and TRBJ2-1, with 7 positions matching TRBD1. The sequenced sample was PBMCs. The CDR3, as DNA: TGTGCCAGCAGCTCCCGGGGACAGACCTCCTACAATGAGCAGTTCTTC. Translation gives CASSSRGQTSYNEQFF.